One and the same sample provided the 19 T cell receptor beta chains below, sequenced in a study of blood T cell repertoires in COVID-19. TCRdb's copy holds only in-frame clones and misses some; the assay was immunoSEQ multiplex PCR. The table records 200,000 to 250,000 clones, 70% to 85% of them present only once. The sequencing sample was made of PBMCs or T cells enriched from blood (not recorded which). The receptors derive from a woman aged 55-70 years who had recovered from COVID-19.

The V call is TRBV6-6, the J call TRBJ2-7, with TRBD1 matching over 7 bases. After removal of 4 bases from V and 3 bases from J, the junction contained 0 bases not matched to a gene. CDR3 size: 12 residues. From germline, CDR1 is MNHNY and CDR2 SVGAGI (reference sequence). CDR3: CASSWTGYEQYF. The CDR3 DNA sequence: TGTGCCAGCAGTTGGACAGGCTACGAGCAGTACTTC.

This chain uses TRBV6-1 with TRBJ1-5; the match to TRBD1 covers 12 bases. Germline V gene sequence: CDR1 MNHNS, CDR2 SASEGT. The CDR3 is made up of 17 amino acids. V lost 2 bases and J lost 7; bases outside the gene matches: 9. As DNA, the CDR3 is TGTGCCAGCAGTGAACAGGGGGGACAGGGGGCGCGGCAGCCCCAGCATTTT. Residues: CASSEQGGQGARQPQHF.

The V gene is TRBV3-1 (or the pseudogene TRBV3-2), the J gene TRBJ2-1; D perhaps matches TRBD1 (5 bases). Germline V gene data show CDR1 as LGHDT and CDR2 as YNNKEL (reference sequence). The V end was cut by 3 bases, the J end by 1 base, with 13 bases between. This CDR3 spans 16 amino acids. Here the CDR3 reads CASSQSGAGSYNEQFF. Here the CDR3 DNA reads TGTGCCAGCAGCCAGTCTGGGGCAGGGTCCTACAATGAGCAGTTCTTC.

This clone occurred a few times. DNA for the CDR3: TGTGCCAGCAGTTACACTAGCGGGGGGGCAGAGACCCAGTACTTC. This encodes CASSYTSGGAETQYF. The chain carries TRBV6-5 and TRBJ2-5; 13 bases fit TRBD2. V shed 2 bases, J shed 4 bases, and the junction held 1 base outside the gene matches. The CDR3 is 15 residues long. From germline, CDR1 is MNHEY and CDR2 SVGAGI.

V and J are TRBV10-3 and TRBJ1-1; D is possibly TRBD1 (6 bases). The CDR3 length is 15 residues. Germline-derived CDR1 and CDR2 are ENHRY and SYGVKD. V was clipped by 2 bases and J by 1 base, with 11 bases between them. The CDR3 region is CAISERRDKNTEAFF. The CDR3 region has the DNA TGTGCCATCAGTGAGCGCCGGGACAAGAACACTGAAGCTTTCTTT.

The J gene is TRBJ1-3, the V gene TRBV7-9; weak D call: TRBD1 (6 bases). The germline V gene encodes CDR1 SEHNR and CDR2 FQNEAQ (reference sequence). This CDR3 contains 15 residues. Trimming took off 6 bases at V and 4 bases at J, with 16 bases between the two ends. As DNA, the CDR3 is TGTGCCAGCAGTCACTCCGGGACATTCGGAAACACCATATATTTT. Protein product: CASSHSGTFGNTIYF.

This clone was picked up a small number of times. For the CDR3, the DNA is TGTGCCAGCAGCCCCCCAAGGCGGGGGGAGGTGGACGAGCAGTACTTC. Protein product: CASSPPRRGEVDEQYF. V is TRBV21-1 and J is TRBJ2-7; TRBD2 is taken as the D call from the table, unchecked against the DNA. TRBV21-1 is noted as a pseudogene. The CDR3 covers 16 residues.

This sequence joins TRBV9 and TRBJ2-2; possible D gene TRBD1, 5 bases. The CDR3 contains 15 residues. With 0 bases removed from V and 5 bases from J, the gap between germline ends came to 11 bases. The V gene's germline CDR1 is SGDLS and CDR2 YYNGEE. The CDR3 is CASSVVGARTGELFF. CDR3 DNA: TGTGCCAGCAGCGTAGTAGGGGCGCGGACCGGGGAGCTGTTTTTT.

This sequence joins TRBV30 and TRBJ1-1; 8 bases line up with TRBD1. V gave up 6 bases and J gave up 4 bases; unmatched junction bases: 1. CDR1 GTSNPN and CDR2 SVGIG come from the germline V gene (reference sequence). CDR3 size: 11 residues. The CDR3 DNA sequence: TGTGCCTGCGACAGGGGCACTGAAGCTTTCTTT. This translates into CACDRGTEAFF. Complete variable domain (other parts from reference TRBV30 and TRBJ1-1): SQTIHQWPATLVQPVGSPLSLECTVEGTSNPNLYWYRQAAGRGLQLLFYSVGIGQISSEVPQNLSASRPQDRQFILSSKKLLLSDSGFYLCACDRGTEAFFGQGTRLTVV.

This rearrangement joins TRBV11-3 to TRBJ2-1; 12 bases map to TRBD2. The CDR3 consists of 17 residues. Trimming at V came to 5 bases and at J to 5 bases, leaving 10 bases not matched to a gene. Germline V CDR1 and CDR2: SGHNT, YENEEA. CDR3 residues: CASSPRAGLAGHNEQFF. The CDR3 DNA sequence: TGTGCCAGCAGCCCCAGGGCGGGACTAGCGGGTCACAATGAGCAGTTCTTC.

This clone was detected only a few times. The chain has TRBV15 and TRBJ1-6, with 10 bases that match TRBD1. With 4 bases clipped from V and 9 bases from J, the junction kept 6 bases outside the gene matches. Per germline, CDR1 LNHNV and CDR2 YYDKDF (reference sequence). This CDR3 is built from 15 residues. CDR3 in DNA: TGTGCCACCAGCAAGCCGGGACAGGGGATTTCACCCCTCCACTTT. Residues: CATSKPGQGISPLHF. Full variable domain (rest looked up from reference TRBV15 and TRBJ1-6): DAMVIQNPRYQVTQFGKPVTLSCSQTLNHNVMYWYQQKSSQAPKLLFHYYDKDFNNEADTPDNFQSRRPNTSFCFLDIRSPGLGDTAMYLCATSKPGQGISPLHFGNGTRLTVT.

In this sample, this clone turned up a few times. The genes are TRBV7-9 and TRBJ1-6, with D perhaps matching TRBD1 (6 bases). V dropped 3 bases and J dropped 9 bases, with 12 bases sitting between them. This CDR3 is built from 14 residues. Germline lookup yields CDR1 SEHNR and CDR2 FQNEAQ (reference sequence). For the CDR3, the DNA is TGTGCCAGCAGCTTTGACCAGGGGAGTTCACCCCTCCACTTT. It is translated as CASSFDQGSSPLHF.

The chain employs TRBV11-3 and TRBJ2-2; 11 nucleotides agree with TRBD1. Trimming removed 5 bases from V and 8 bases from J; junction bases left unmatched: 7. The length of the CDR3 is 15 residues. Germline V gene lookup returns CDR1 SGHNT and CDR2 YENEEA. The DNA of the CDR3 is TGTGCCAGCAGCCTCCGGACAGGGGGCGAGGGGGAGCTGTTTTTT. Translating it yields CASSLRTGGEGELFF. Looking up the rest from reference TRBV11-3 and TRBJ2-2 gives the full variable domain: EAGVVQSPRYKIIEKKQPVAFWCNPISGHNTLYWYLQNLGQGPELLIRYENEEAVDDSQLPKDRFSAERLKGVDSTLKIQPAELGDSAVYLCASSLRTGGEGELFFGEGSRLTVL.

This sequence joins TRBV12-3 or TRBV12-4 and TRBJ1-1; D remains unclear. V was pared by 5 bases and J by 6 bases, with 13 bases between. The CDR3 runs 13 residues. Written as DNA, the CDR3 is TGTGCCAGCAGTCCCGATATTGGCCCTGAAGCTTTCTTT. It encodes CASSPDIGPEAFF.

This chain uses TRBV19 with TRBJ2-2, with D perhaps matching TRBD1 (6 bases). V lost 2 bases, J lost 4 bases, and 14 bases lay in between. This CDR3 is built from 16 residues. The germline CDR1 and CDR2 sequences are LNHDA and SQIVND (reference sequence). As DNA, the CDR3 is TGTGCCAGTAGTATATACGGGCAGGGGAGCACCGGGGAGCTGTTTTTT. Translated: CASSIYGQGSTGELFF.

The CDR3 here is CASSLGSGKGSGYGYTF. CDR3 coding DNA: TGTGCCAGCAGCTTAGGTTCAGGGAAAGGCTCCGGCTATGGCTACACCTTC. The chain has TRBV7-8 and TRBJ1-2; weak D call: TRBD1 (5 bases). The CDR3 has 17 residues. Germline CDR1 is SGHVS and CDR2 is FQNEAQ. V was pared by 1 base and J by 4 bases, with 19 bases between. Full variable domain (remainder filled in from reference TRBV7-8 and TRBJ1-2): GAGVSQSPRYKVAKRGQDVALRCDPISGHVSLFWYQQALGQGPEFLTYFQNEAQLDKSGLPSDRFFAERPEGSVSTLKIQRTQQEDSAVYLCASSLGSGKGSGYGYTFGSGTRLTVV.

The rearrangement joins TRBV19 to TRBJ1-4, with 7 bases lining up with TRBD1. The CDR3 spans 14 residues. Losses at the gene ends were 9 bases for V and 1 base for J; bases not matched to a gene: 5. Germline loops: CDR1 LNHDA, CDR2 SQIVND (reference sequence). Written as DNA, the CDR3 is TGTGCCAGCCAAGCAGGGGGAACTAATGAAAAACTGTTTTTT. This codes for CASQAGGTNEKLFF.

The chain links TRBV7-2 to TRBJ1-5; D is possibly TRBD1 (5 bases). The V gene lost 0 bases and the J gene lost 6 bases, with 12 bases spanning the gap. The CDR3 loop spans 15 amino acids. Germline V gives CDR1 SGHTA, CDR2 FQGNSA. The CDR3 coding sequence is TGTGCCAGCAGCTTAGCGGGGGGGTACGCTCAGCCCCAGCATTTT. Translating it yields CASSLAGGYAQPQHF.

This sequence joins TRBV19 and TRBJ1-1; a possible D gene is TRBD1 (6 bases). V lost 4 bases and J 5 bases, leaving 17 bases between the germline ends. There are 15 residues in the CDR3. CDR1 and CDR2 (germline): LNHDA, SQIVND (reference sequence). The CDR3 loop reads CASSTKQGTGTEAFF. The CDR3, as DNA: TGTGCCAGTAGTACAAAACAGGGTACGGGAACTGAAGCTTTCTTT.